In this sample, the clone carrying this T cell receptor beta chain turned up many times. The antigen is unknown. This sample is drawn from a study of tumor-infiltrating lymphocytes in primary liver carcinoma. In the study overall: Samples yielded about 3.65 to 8 million productive TCRbeta reads, similar across tissue types. General observations from the study: Blood fell significantly below tumors in its top-250-clone fraction (p = 0.039).

The tissue used was unsorted bulk material of about 17-33 mg. RNA and DNA were co-extracted from it with the AllPrep DNA/RNA mini kit. Synthesis of TCR beta cDNA was carried out from 500 ng total RNA with a constant-region primer. Nested multiplex PCR, run for three rounds with slightly modified ARM-PCR, yielded TCR beta libraries. Forward primers for TRBV1-TRBV30 and a C-beta reverse primer served the first two PCR rounds, at around 9 cycles each. A single record per CDR3 protein comes from TCRdb applying MiXCR to the multiplex PCR reads. The data show 50,000 to 60,000 distinct CDR3 sequences, around 73% seen once. The CDR3 loop spans 15 amino acids. Germline V lookup: CDR1 SGHDT, CDR2 YYEEEE. V lost 4 bases and J 1 base, leaving 11 bases between the germline ends.

The clonotype comes from a man aged 40-49 years with primary liver carcinoma and hepatitis B virus infection. The genes are TRBV5-6 and TRBJ2-2; D is unresolved. Sequenced material: liver tumor tissue from sampling region 5. Subset defined: tumor region T5, tumor centre. The CDR3 reads CASSTLRENTGELFF. CDR3 in DNA: TGTGCCAGCAGCACCCTACGAGAGAACACCGGGGAGCTGTTTTTT.